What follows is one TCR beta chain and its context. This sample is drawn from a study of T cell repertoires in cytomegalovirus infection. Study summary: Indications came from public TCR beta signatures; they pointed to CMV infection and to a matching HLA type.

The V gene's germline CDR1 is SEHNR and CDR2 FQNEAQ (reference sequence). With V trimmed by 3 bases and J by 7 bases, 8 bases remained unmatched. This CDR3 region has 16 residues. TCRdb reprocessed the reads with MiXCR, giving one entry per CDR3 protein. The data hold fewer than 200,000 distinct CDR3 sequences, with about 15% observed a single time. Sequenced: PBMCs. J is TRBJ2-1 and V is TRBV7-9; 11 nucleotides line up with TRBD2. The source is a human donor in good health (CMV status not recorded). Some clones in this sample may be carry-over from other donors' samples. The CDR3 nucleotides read TGTGCCAGCAGCTTGATAGCGGGAGGGCCGGGGAATGAGCAGTTCTTC. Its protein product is CASSLIAGGPGNEQFF.